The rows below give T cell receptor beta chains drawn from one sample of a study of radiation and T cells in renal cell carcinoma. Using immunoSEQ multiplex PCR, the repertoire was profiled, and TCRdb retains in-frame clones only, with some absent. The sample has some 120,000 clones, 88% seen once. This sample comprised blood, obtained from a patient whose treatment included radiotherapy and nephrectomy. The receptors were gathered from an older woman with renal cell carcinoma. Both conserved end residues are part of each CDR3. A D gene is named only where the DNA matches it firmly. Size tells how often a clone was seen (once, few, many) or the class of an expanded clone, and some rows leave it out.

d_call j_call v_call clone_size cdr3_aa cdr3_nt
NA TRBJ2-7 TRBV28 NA CASSLSQSSYEQYF TGTGCCAGCAGTTTATCACAGAGCTCCTACGAGCAGTACTTC
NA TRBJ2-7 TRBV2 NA CASRGRGGALWYEQYF TGTGCCAGCAGAGGTAGGGGCGGGGCCTTATGGTACGAGCAGTACTTC
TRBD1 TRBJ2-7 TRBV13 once CASSLWRWQGALGAYEQYF TGTGCCAGCAGCTTGTGGCGGTGGCAGGGGGCGCTAGGGGCCTACGAGCAGTACTTC
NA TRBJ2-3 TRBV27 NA CASSPGVTDTQYF TGTGCCAGCAGTCCAGGGGTGACAGATACGCAGTATTTT
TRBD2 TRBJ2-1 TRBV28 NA CASSDPRGVSYNEQFF TGTGCCAGCAGTGACCCTCGGGGGGTCTCCTACAATGAGCAGTTCTTC
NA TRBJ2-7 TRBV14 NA CASSQDEALPYEQYF TGTGCCAGCAGCCAAGACGAAGCTTTACCCTACGAGCAGTACTTC
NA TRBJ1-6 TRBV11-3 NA CASSPRKNNSPLHF TGTGCCAGCAGCCCTAGGAAAAACAATTCACCCCTCCACTTT
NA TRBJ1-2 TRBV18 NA CASSPPGFNYGYTF TGTGCCAGCTCACCCCCAGGGTTTAACTATGGCTACACCTTC
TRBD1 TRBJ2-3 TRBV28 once CASSPDRGLGDTQYF TGTGCCAGCAGCCCAGACAGGGGGCTTGGAGATACGCAGTATTTT
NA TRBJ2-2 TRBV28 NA CASSTTRVTGELFF TGTGCCAGCAGTACTACTCGGGTCACCGGGGAGCTGTTTTTT
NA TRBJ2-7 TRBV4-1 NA CASSQEFYEQYF TGCGCCAGCAGCCAAGAGTTCTACGAGCAGTACTTC
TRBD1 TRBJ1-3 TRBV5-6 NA CASSLQGQGLNTIYF TGTGCCAGCAGCCTTCAGGGACAGGGTTTAAACACCATATATTTT
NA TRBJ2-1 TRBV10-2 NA CTAGHKGNEQFF TGCACCGCGGGACACAAGGGCAATGAGCAGTTCTTC
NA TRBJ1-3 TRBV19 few CASRPGAAGNTIYF TGTGCCAGTAGGCCGGGGGCGGCTGGAAACACCATATATTTT
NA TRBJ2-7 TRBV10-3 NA CAIAPGVDSYEQYF TGTGCCATCGCCCCGGGGGTGGACTCCTACGAGCAGTACTTC
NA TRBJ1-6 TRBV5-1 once CASSLTGMGNSPLHF TGCGCCAGCAGCTTGACAGGGATGGGTAATTCACCCCTCCACTTT
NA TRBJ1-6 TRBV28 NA CASDTQNSPLHF TGTGCCAGCGATACACAGAATTCACCCCTCCACTTT
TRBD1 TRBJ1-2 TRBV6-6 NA CASRPSDRGNYGYTF TGTGCCAGCAGACCTTCGGACAGGGGGAACTATGGCTACACCTTC
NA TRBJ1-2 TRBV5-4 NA CASSLDGISTNYGYTF TGTGCCAGCAGCTTGGACGGCATATCTACTAACTATGGCTACACCTTC
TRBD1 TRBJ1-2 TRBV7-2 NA CASSLASLPSRGGSYGYTF TGTGCCAGCAGCTTAGCTTCCCTTCCGTCCAGGGGGGGAAGTTATGGCTACACCTTC
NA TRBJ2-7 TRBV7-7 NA CASSLTSDSAYEQYF TGTGCTAGCAGCTTAACCTCAGACAGTGCCTACGAGCAGTACTTC
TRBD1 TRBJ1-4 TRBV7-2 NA CASSLNRGDEKLFF TGTGCCAGCAGCTTAAACAGGGGGGACGAAAAACTGTTTTTT
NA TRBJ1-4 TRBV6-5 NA CASSYVPGNEKLFF TGTGCCAGCAGTTACGTCCCCGGGAATGAAAAACTGTTTTTT
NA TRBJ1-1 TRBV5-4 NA CASSPGRKNTEAFF TGTGCCAGCAGCCCGGGACGAAAGAACACTGAAGCTTTCTTT
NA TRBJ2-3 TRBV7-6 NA CASSLGGGGTDTQYF TGTGCCAGCAGCTTAGGGGGCGGGGGCACAGATACGCAGTATTTT